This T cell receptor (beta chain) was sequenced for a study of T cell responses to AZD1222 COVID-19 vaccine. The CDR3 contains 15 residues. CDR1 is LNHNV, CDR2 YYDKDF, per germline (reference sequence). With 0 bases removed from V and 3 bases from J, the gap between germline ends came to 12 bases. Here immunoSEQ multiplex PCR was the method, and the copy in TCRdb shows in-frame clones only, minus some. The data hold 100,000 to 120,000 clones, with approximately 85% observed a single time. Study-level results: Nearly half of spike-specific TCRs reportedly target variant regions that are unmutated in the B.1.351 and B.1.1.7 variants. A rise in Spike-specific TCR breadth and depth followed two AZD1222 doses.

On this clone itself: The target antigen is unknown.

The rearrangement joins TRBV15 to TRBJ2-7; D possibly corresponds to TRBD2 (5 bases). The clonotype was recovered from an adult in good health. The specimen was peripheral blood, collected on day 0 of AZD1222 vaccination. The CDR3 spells CATSRDRAGGYEQYF. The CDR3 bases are TGTGCCACCAGCAGAGATAGGGCGGGTGGCTACGAGCAGTACTTC.